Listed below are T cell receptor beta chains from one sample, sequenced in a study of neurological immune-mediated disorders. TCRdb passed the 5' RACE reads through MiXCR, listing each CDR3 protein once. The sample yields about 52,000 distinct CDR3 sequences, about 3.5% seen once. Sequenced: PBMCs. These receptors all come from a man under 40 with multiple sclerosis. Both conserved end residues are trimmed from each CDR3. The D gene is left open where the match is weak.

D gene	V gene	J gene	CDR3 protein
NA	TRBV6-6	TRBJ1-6	ASRTRVRPDSPLH
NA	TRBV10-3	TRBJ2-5	AISGREETQY
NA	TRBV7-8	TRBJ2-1	ASSPSRQGSYNEQF
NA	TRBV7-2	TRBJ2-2	ASSPPGTENTGELF
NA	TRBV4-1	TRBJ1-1	ASSQDRGNTEAF
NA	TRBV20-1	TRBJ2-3	SAPLVRGHTDTQY
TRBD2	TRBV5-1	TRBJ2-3	ASSVLAGASDTQY
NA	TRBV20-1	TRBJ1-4	SARSGGEENEKLF
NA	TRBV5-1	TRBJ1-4	ASSLLGEATNEKLF
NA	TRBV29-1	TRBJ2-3	SVDRRDRDTQY
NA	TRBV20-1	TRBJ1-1	SAREGGSNTEAF
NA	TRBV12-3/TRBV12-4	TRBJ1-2	ASSFGKGESYT
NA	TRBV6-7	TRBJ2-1	ASSYSGVRYEQF
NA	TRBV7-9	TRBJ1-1	ASSFGNTEAF
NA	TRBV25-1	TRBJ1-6	ASSGLSGEGSPLH
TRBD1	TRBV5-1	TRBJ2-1	ASSLTETGMPSYNEQF
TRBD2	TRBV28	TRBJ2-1	ASSFPWQLTSGSESYNEQF
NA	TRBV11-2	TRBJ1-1	ASSLDQGLNTEAF
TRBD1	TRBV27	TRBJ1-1	ASSLAGTGGLAF
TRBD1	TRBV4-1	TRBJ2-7	ASSQGLGTGSYEQY
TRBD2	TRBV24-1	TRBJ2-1	ATLNESGGSNEQF
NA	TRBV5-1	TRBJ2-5	ASSADGQETQY
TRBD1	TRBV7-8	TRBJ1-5	ASSHDRGQPQN
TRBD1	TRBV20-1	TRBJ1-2	SASQDRALRGYT
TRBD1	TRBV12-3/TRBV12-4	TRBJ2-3	ASRGSDRGLTDTQY